The next 22 T cell receptor beta chains were all read from a single sample in a study of naive and memory T cell subsets. An equimolar mix of two oligonucleotides served as the beta constant-region primer for TRBC1 and TRBC2. Ligated cDNA was amplified by four rounds of PCR with nested alpha and beta constant-region primers and SP2. TCRdb re-derived calls from the UMI-ligation and nested PCR reads in MiXCR, one entry per CDR3 protein. The sample lists 30,000 to 40,000 distinct CDR3 sequences; around 18% were seen once. Sequencing was carried out using effector memory CD4+ T cells from blood. Specified subset: effector memory, CD45RA- CD27-. Every receptor here comes from a human donor in good health.

The sample holds many counts of this clonotype. This sequence joins TRBV11-2 and TRBJ1-1; D not certain. V lost 4 bases and J lost 1, with 10 bases in between. CDR1 is SGHAT and CDR2 is FQNNGV in the germline V gene. The CDR3 length is 14 residues. CDR3 DNA sequence: TGTGCCAGCAGCTATCGGTGGGGGAACACTGAAGCTTTCTTT. It codes for CASSYRWGNTEAFF. The full variable domain, rest sourced from reference TRBV11-2 and TRBJ1-1, is EAGVAQSPRYKIIEKRQSVAFWCNPISGHATLYWYQQILGQGPKLLIQFQNNGVVDDSQLPKDRFSAERLKGVDSTLKIQPAKLEDSAVYLCASSYRWGNTEAFFGQGTRLTVV.

The CDR3 sequence: CAISEQGDEQYF. The CDR3 coding sequence is TGTGCCATCAGCGAGCAGGGGGACGAGCAGTACTTC. The chain combines TRBV10-3 with TRBJ2-7, with 7 bases fitting TRBD1. Germline V gene sequence: CDR1 ENHRY, CDR2 SYGVKD. The CDR3 is 12 residues long. V lost 6 bases, J lost 5 bases, and 4 bases stayed unmatched.

The rearrangement joins TRBV20-1 to TRBJ1-1, with D unclear. Trimming removed 6 bases at V and 4 bases at J, with 15 bases between. This CDR3 contains 13 residues. Germline CDR1 and CDR2: DFQATT and SNEGSKA (reference sequence). CDR3 amino acids: CSASPTLTTEAFF. The DNA for the CDR3 is TGCAGTGCCAGCCCGACTCTGACCACTGAAGCTTTCTTT.

The CDR3 bases are TGTGCCAGCAGTTTTCTGGGGCCCCTTTCCTACGGCTACACCTTC. It specifies CASSFLGPLSYGYTF. The chain uses TRBV28 and TRBJ1-2; weak D call: TRBD1 (5 bases). Germline V lookup: CDR1 MDHEN, CDR2 SYDVKM. The ends were cut back, 3 bases at V and 8 bases at J, with 19 bases in the middle. The CDR3 has 15 residues.

This clonotype was seen many times. The V call is TRBV12-3 or TRBV12-4, the J call TRBJ1-1; possibly TRBD1 for D (5 bases). This CDR3 is built from 12 residues. Trimming took 5 bases from V and 11 from J, leaving 15 bases between them. This chain's CDR3 is CASSAQSGPAFF. The CDR3 bases are TGTGCCAGCAGTGCCCAGTCAGGGCCCGCTTTCTTT.

The chain employs TRBV28 and TRBJ1-5; D is perhaps TRBD1 (5 bases). Germline V CDR1 and CDR2: MDHEN, SYDVKM. CDR3 size: 14 residues. V was cut by 6 bases and J by 4 bases, with 13 bases left in between. CDR3 DNA sequence: TGTGCCAGCAGAAAAAGACAGTATAATCAGCCCCAGCATTTT. Translation gives CASRKRQYNQPQHF. Looking up the rest from reference TRBV28 and TRBJ1-5 gives the full variable domain: DVKVTQSSRYLVKRTGEKVFLECVQDMDHENMFWYRQDPGLGLRLIYFSYDVKMKEKGDIPEGYSVSREKKERFSLILESASTNQTSMYLCASRKRQYNQPQHFGDGTRLSIL.

This clonotype was observed at least ten times. The chain couples TRBV7-2 to TRBJ2-5, with D perhaps given as TRBD1 or TRBD2 (5 bases each). V was pared by 4 bases and J by 1 base, with 10 bases between. This CDR3 comprises 14 residues. Looked up from germline, CDR1 is SGHTA and CDR2 is FQGNSA. The CDR3 DNA sequence: TGTGCCAGCAGCTCGCCGGGGCCCCAAGAGACCCAGTACTTC. This sequence encodes CASSSPGPQETQYF.

This CDR3 reads CASIGLAAPYEQYF. DNA for the CDR3: TGTGCCAGCATCGGACTAGCGGCACCCTACGAGCAGTACTTC. The chain carries TRBV6-1 and TRBJ2-7, with 10 bases identical to TRBD2. V lost 7 bases, J lost 2 bases, and 5 bases stayed unmatched. The germline CDR1 and CDR2 sequences are MNHNS and SASEGT. This CDR3 is 14 amino acids long.

In nucleotides, the CDR3 is TGTGCCACCAGCAGAGCCGGGACAGGCCAAGAGACCCAGTACTTC. It encodes CATSRAGTGQETQYF. The chain is built from TRBV15 and TRBJ2-5; TRBD1 agrees at 8 bases. There are 15 residues in the CDR3. Trimming removed 1 base from V and 1 base from J; junction bases left unmatched: 2. Germline V gives CDR1 LNHNV, CDR2 YYDKDF (reference sequence).

The rearrangement joins TRBV29-1 to TRBJ2-7, with D perhaps matching TRBD1 (6 bases). Trimming shortened V by 4 bases and J by 3 bases, and 19 bases separated the two germline ends. Per the germline V gene, CDR1 is SQVTM and CDR2 is ANQGSEA. This CDR3 has 15 amino acids. CDR3 DNA: TGCAGCGTTGGAGGAACAGGGACGTTTGGCTACGAGCAGTACTTC. Its protein product is CSVGGTGTFGYEQYF.

This clonotype was observed a handful of times. The rearrangement links TRBV29-1 to TRBJ2-1; 7 bases line up with TRBD2. Per germline, CDR1 SQVTM and CDR2 ANQGSEA. Unmatched junction bases numbered 10, after V lost 8 bases and J lost 0 bases. The CDR3 is 15 amino acids. The CDR3 DNA is TGCAGCCATAGGTCTAGCGGCTCCTCCTACAATGAGCAGTTCTTC. It encodes CSHRSSGSSYNEQFF.

This clonotype showed up just a few times. V and J are TRBV12-3 or TRBV12-4 and TRBJ1-1; perhaps TRBD1 as D (6 bases). V was shortened by 3 bases and J by 5 bases, with 13 bases between the two germline ends. This CDR3 has 14 residues. The CDR3: CASSLSGGPTEAFF. CDR3 coding DNA: TGTGCCAGCAGTTTGTCTGGGGGGCCAACTGAAGCTTTCTTT.

The genes are TRBV29-1 and TRBJ1-1, with a weak D call TRBD1 (6 bases). Deletions cut 7 bases from V and 1 base from J, with 13 bases between. The CDR3 consists of 13 residues. Germline assignment: CDR1 SQVTM and CDR2 ANQGSEA. The CDR3 DNA follows: TGCAGCGCCCTGAGGGGGGCGAACACTGAAGCTTTCTTT. This translates into CSALRGANTEAFF. The full variable domain, in which reference TRBV29-1 and TRBJ1-1 provide the parts outside the CDR3, is SAVISQKPSRDICQRGTSLTIQCQVDSQVTMMFWYRQQPGQSLTLIATANQGSEATYESGFVIDKFPISRPNLTFSTLTVSNMSPEDSSIYLCSALRGANTEAFFGQGTRLTVV.

The CDR3 spells CSATGGYNSPLHF. The CDR3 region has the DNA TGCAGCGCCACCGGGGGCTATAATTCACCCCTCCACTTT. The V call is TRBV29-1, the J call TRBJ1-6; D is possibly TRBD1 (5 bases). CDR1 is SQVTM, CDR2 ANQGSEA, per germline. V lost 7 bases and J 3 bases, leaving 10 bases between the germline ends. The CDR3 loop spans 13 amino acids. The entire variable domain, with the rest obtained from reference TRBV29-1 and TRBJ1-6, is as follows: SAVISQKPSRDICQRGTSLTIQCQVDSQVTMMFWYRQQPGQSLTLIATANQGSEATYESGFVIDKFPISRPNLTFSTLTVSNMSPEDSSIYLCSATGGYNSPLHFGNGTRLTVT.

V and J are TRBV20-1 and TRBJ2-3; D might be TRBD1 (7 bases). V lost 5 bases, J lost 7 bases, and 28 bases lay in between. The germline gives CDR1 DFQATT, CDR2 SNEGSKA (reference sequence). This CDR3 has 17 amino acids. The CDR3 DNA follows: TGCAGTGCTCTCGTATTTTCAGGAGGGGGCTTATTAAATACGCAGTATTTT. Translating it yields CSALVFSGGGLLNTQYF.

This clonotype was seen a few times. The chain joins TRBV27 to TRBJ2-3; D is tentatively TRBD1 or TRBD2 (6 bases each). The V gene's germline CDR1 is MNHEY and CDR2 SMNVEV (reference sequence). CDR3 size: 16 residues. Trimming shortened V by 2 bases and J by 2 bases, and 14 bases separated the two germline ends. CDR3 sequence reads: CASSLGGLAVTDTQYF. The CDR3 DNA reads TGTGCCAGCAGTTTAGGGGGGCTTGCCGTCACAGATACGCAGTATTTT.

This sequence joins TRBV20-1 and TRBJ2-3; TRBD1 is a possible D gene (6 bases). V was clipped by 3 bases and J by 2 bases, with 18 bases between them. Germline loops: CDR1 DFQATT, CDR2 SNEGSKA (reference sequence). This CDR3 has 16 residues. The CDR3 DNA sequence: TGCAGTGCTAGCCCCTTTGGTTTGGGGGCCACAGATACGCAGTATTTT. This gives the protein CSASPFGLGATDTQYF.

By proportion, this clonotype is medium-sized. This chain connects TRBV4-2 to TRBJ2-3; D is unresolved. Germline CDR1 and CDR2: LGHNA and YNFKEQ. There are 14 residues in the CDR3. The V end lost 3 bases, the J end lost 2 bases, and 9 bases lay between the germline ends. The CDR3 sequence: CASSQQQITDTQYF. The CDR3 DNA reads as TGTGCCAGCAGCCAGCAGCAGATCACAGATACGCAGTATTTT.

This clonotype has only a few counts. J is TRBJ1-5 and V is TRBV28; TRBD1 is a possible D gene (5 bases). V gave up 7 bases and J gave up 2 bases, with 9 bases separating them. This CDR3 comprises 13 residues. Germline loops: CDR1 MDHEN, CDR2 SYDVKM. CDR3 region: CASTTGRNQPQHF. As DNA, the CDR3 is TGTGCCAGCACTACGGGACGCAATCAGCCCCAGCATTTT.

The rearrangement links TRBV12-3 or TRBV12-4 to TRBJ2-7; TRBD2 matches 7 bases. The CDR3 length is 15 residues. V lost 1 base and J lost 6; bases outside the gene matches: 9. The CDR3: CASSLVREGYGEQYF. CDR3 in DNA: TGTGCCAGCAGTTTAGTTAGGGAGGGGTATGGCGAGCAGTACTTC.

This clonotype was seen ten or more times. This chain's CDR3 is CATSDRTGTEDYTF. In DNA form, the CDR3 reads TGTGCCACCAGTGATCGTACCGGGACAGAAGATTACACCTTC. The chain combines TRBV24-1 with TRBJ1-2, with 7 bases aligning to TRBD1. The J segment lost 11 bases and the V segment lost 3 bases, leaving 11 bases of the junction unmatched. CDR3 length equals 14 residues. CDR1 and CDR2 from the germline V gene are KGHDR and SFDVKD.

On this clonotype itself: A much larger clonotype is one base distant, so this may be a read error. The chain joins TRBV6-5 to TRBJ1-4; TRBD1 agrees at 7 bases. Trimming cost V 6 bases and J 6 bases; bases outside gene matches: 10. There are 15 residues in the CDR3. Germline V CDR1 and CDR2: MNHEY, SVGAGI. For the CDR3, the DNA is TGTGCCAGCAGACCCTCCGGGACAGCCTATGAAAAACTGTTTTTT. Its translation is CASRPSGTAYEKLFF.